This T cell receptor beta chain was found in a study of shared clonotypes between healthy human individuals. Clones were read by immunoSEQ multiplex PCR, and TCRdb kept only the in-frame ones, dropping some. The sample lists 2 million to 2.5 million clones; nearly 97% were seen once. The sample comprised naive CD4+ T cells sorted from blood. The sample's subset: CD45RA+ positively selected. This TCR was sampled from a man aged 18 to 29 in good health.

The CDR3 is CASSRRGLDYGYTF. For the CDR3, the DNA is TGCGCCAGCAGCCGGCGAGGGTTGGACTATGGCTACACCTTC. V and J are TRBV5-1 and TRBJ1-2; D is unresolved. Germline CDR1 and CDR2: SGHRS and YFSETQ. The V gene lost 4 bases and the J gene lost 3 bases, with 13 bases spanning the gap. This CDR3 spans 14 amino acids.